One and the same sample provided the 2 T cell receptor beta chains below, sequenced in a study of blood T cell repertoires in COVID-19. Assay used: immunoSEQ multiplex PCR; TCRdb lists only in-frame clones, some missing. The table shows about 480,000 clones, with around 89% occurring only once. The sequenced sample was PBMCs or T cells enriched from blood (not recorded which). The receptors here all came from a woman in her thirties or forties who had recovered from COVID-19.

V and J are TRBV9 and TRBJ2-5; no reliable D call. The ends were cut back, 0 bases at V and 5 bases at J, with 8 bases in the middle. Germline CDR1 SGDLS, CDR2 YYNGEE. CDR3 length equals 13 residues. CDR3 bases: TGTGCCAGCAGCGTAGCGCCGGAGGAGACCCAGTACTTC. As protein: CASSVAPEETQYF.

This chain uses TRBV4-1 with TRBJ2-3; TRBD2 matches at 8 bases. Germline trimming cut 6 bases from V and 5 bases from J; bases unmatched to any gene: 7. The germline CDR1 and CDR2 sequences are MGHRA and YSYEKL. This CDR3 spans 14 amino acids. In DNA form, the CDR3 reads TGCGCCAGCAGGGATCTGGCGGGAGGAGATACGCAGTATTTT. Its translation: CASRDLAGGDTQYF.